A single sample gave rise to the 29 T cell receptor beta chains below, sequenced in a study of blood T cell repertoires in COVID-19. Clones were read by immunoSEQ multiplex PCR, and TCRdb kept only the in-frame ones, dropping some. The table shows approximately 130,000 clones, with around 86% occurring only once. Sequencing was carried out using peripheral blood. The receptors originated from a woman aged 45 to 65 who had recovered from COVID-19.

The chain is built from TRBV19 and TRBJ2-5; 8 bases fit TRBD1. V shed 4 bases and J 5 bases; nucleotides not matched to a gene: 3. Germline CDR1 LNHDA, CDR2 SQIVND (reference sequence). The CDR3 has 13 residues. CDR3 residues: CASSNYRGETQYF. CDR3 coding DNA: TGTGCCAGTAGTAATTACAGGGGGGAGACCCAGTACTTC.

CDR3 DNA: TGTGCCAGCAGCTCTAAGCGGGAGAGTCGAGGTGGAGATACGCAGTATTTT. Its translation is CASSSKRESRGGDTQYF. This sequence joins TRBV5-4 and TRBJ2-3, with 8 bases matching TRBD2. V lost 3 bases to trimming and J lost 5 bases; unmatched junction nucleotides: 14. The CDR3 runs 17 residues. Germline CDR1 SGHNT, CDR2 YYREEE (reference sequence).

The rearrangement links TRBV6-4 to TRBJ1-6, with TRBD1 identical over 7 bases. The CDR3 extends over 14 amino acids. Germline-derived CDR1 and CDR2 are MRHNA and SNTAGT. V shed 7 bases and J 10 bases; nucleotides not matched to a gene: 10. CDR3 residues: CASTRGESGSPLHF. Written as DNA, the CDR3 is TGTGCCAGCACCAGGGGGGAATCGGGATCACCCCTCCACTTT.

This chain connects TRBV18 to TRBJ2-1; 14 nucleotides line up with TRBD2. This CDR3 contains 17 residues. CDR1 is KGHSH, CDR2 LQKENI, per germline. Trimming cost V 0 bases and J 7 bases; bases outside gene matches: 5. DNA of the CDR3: TGTGCCAGCTCACCACCGGGACTAGCGGGAGTGCAGAATGAGCAGTTCTTC. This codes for CASSPPGLAGVQNEQFF.

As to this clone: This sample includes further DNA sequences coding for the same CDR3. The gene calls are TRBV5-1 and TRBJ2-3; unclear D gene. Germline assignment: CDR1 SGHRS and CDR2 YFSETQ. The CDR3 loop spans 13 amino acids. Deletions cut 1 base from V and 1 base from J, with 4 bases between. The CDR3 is CASSLTGTDTQYF. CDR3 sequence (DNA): TGCGCCAGCAGCTTGACAGGCACAGATACGCAGTATTTT.

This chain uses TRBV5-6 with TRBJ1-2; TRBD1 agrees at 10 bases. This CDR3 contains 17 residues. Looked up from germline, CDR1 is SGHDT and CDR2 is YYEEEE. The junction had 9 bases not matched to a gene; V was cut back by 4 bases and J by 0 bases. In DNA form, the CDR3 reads TGTGCCAGCAGCCTGAGACAGGGGGCTCGGGCTAACTATGGCTACACCTTC. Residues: CASSLRQGARANYGYTF. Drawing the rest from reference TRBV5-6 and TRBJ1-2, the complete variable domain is DAGVTQSPTHLIKTRGQQVTLRCSPKSGHDTVSWYQQALGQGPQFIFQYYEEEERQRGNFPDRFSGHQFPNYSSELNVNALLLGDSALYLCASSLRQGARANYGYTFGSGTRLTVV.

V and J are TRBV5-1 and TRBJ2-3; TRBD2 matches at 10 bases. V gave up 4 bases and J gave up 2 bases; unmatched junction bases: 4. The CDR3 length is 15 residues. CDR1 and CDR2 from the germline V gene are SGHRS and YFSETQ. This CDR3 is CASSILAGDTDTQYF. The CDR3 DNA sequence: TGCGCCAGCAGCATTCTAGCGGGGGACACAGATACGCAGTATTTT.

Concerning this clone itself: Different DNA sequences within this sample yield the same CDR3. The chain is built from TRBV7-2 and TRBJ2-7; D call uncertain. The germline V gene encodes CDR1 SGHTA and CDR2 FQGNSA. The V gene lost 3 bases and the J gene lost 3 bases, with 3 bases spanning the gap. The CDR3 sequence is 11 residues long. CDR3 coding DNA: TGTGCCAGCAGCTTTTACTACGAGCAGTACTTC. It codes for CASSFYYEQYF. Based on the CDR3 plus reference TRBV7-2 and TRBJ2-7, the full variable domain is GAGVSQSPSNKVTEKGKDVELRCDPISGHTALYWYRQSLGQGLEFLIYFQGNSAPDKSGLPSDRFSAERTGGSVSTLTIQRTQQEDSAVYLCASSFYYEQYFGPGTRLTVT.

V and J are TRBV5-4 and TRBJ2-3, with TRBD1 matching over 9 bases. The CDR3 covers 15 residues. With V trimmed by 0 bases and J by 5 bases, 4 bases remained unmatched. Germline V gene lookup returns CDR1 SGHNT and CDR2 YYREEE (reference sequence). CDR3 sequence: CASSLADRGRDTQYF. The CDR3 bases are TGTGCCAGCAGCTTGGCGGACAGGGGAAGAGATACGCAGTATTTT.

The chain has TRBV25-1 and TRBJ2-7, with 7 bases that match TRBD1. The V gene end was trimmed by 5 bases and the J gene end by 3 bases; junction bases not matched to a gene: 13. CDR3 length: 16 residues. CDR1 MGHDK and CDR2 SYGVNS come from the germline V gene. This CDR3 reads CASSPCVGTAFYEQYF. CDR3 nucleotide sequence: TGTGCCAGCAGTCCCTGCGTAGGGACAGCCTTCTACGAGCAGTACTTC.

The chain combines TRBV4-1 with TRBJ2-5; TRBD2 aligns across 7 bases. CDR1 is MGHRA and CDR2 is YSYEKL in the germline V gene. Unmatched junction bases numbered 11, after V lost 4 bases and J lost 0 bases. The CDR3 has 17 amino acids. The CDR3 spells CASSRGLRGGNQETQYF. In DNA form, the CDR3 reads TGCGCCAGCAGCCGAGGCCTGCGCGGGGGAAACCAAGAGACCCAGTACTTC.

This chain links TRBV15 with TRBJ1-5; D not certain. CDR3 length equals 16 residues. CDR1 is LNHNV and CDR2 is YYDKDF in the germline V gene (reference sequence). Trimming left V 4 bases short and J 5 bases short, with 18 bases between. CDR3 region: CATSKDVGEVDQPQHF. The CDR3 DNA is TGTGCCACCAGCAAAGACGTCGGGGAGGTAGATCAGCCCCAGCATTTT.

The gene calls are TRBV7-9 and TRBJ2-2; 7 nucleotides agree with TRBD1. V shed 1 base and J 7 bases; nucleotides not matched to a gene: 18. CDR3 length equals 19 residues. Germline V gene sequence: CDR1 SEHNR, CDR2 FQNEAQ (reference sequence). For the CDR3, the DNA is TGTGCCAGCAGCTTAGACCCACTGGGGACAGTAAAATTAGACGGGGAGCTGTTTTTT. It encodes CASSLDPLGTVKLDGELFF.

Here the CDR3 DNA reads TGTGCCAGCAGCTTAGGACAGATGAATGAAAAACTGTTTTTT. Translated, it gives CASSLGQMNEKLFF. The chain employs TRBV7-9 and TRBJ1-4, with D perhaps matching TRBD1 (5 bases). CDR1 is SEHNR and CDR2 is FQNEAQ in the germline V gene (reference sequence). The CDR3 has 14 residues. Trimming stripped 1 base from V and 5 bases from J, with 8 bases between. Drawing the rest from reference TRBV7-9 and TRBJ1-4, the complete variable domain is DTGVSQNPRHKITKRGQNVTFRCDPISEHNRLYWYRQTLGQGPEFLTYFQNEAQLEKSRLLSDRFSAERPKGSFSTLEIQRTEQGDSAMYLCASSLGQMNEKLFFGSGTQLSVL.

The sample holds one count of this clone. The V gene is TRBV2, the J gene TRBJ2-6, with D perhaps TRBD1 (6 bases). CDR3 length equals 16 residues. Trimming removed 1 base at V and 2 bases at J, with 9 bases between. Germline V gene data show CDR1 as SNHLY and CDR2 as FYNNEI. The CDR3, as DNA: TGTGCCAGCAGTGAAGGGGGACATGCTGGGGCCAACGTCCTGACTTTC. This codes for CASSEGGHAGANVLTF.

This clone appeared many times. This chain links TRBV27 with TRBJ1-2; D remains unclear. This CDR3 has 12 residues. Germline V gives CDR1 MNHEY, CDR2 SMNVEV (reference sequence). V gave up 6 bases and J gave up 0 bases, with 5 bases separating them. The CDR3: CASSLANYGYTF. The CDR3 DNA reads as TGTGCCAGCAGCCTAGCTAACTATGGCTACACCTTC.

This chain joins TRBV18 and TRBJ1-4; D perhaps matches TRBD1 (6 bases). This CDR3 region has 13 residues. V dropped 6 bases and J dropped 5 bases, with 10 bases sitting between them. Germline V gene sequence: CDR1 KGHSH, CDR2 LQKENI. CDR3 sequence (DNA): TGTGCCAGCTCCGGACAGACGAATGAAAAACTGTTTTTT. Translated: CASSGQTNEKLFF. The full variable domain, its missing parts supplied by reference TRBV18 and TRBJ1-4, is NAGVMQNPRHLVRRRGQEARLRCSPMKGHSHVYWYRQLPEEGLKFMVYLQKENIIDESGMPKERFSAEFPKEGPSILRIQQVVRGDSAAYFCASSGQTNEKLFFGSGTQLSVL.

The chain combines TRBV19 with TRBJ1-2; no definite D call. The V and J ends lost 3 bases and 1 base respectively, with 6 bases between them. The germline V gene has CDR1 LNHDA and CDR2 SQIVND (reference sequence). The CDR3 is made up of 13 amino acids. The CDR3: CASSILSNYGYTF. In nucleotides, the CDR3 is TGTGCCAGTAGTATTCTGAGTAACTATGGCTACACCTTC.

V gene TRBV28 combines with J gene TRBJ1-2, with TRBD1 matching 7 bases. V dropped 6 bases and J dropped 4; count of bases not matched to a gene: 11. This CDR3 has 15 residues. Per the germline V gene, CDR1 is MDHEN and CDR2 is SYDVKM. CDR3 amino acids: CASRSRTGSIYGYTF. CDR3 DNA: TGTGCCAGCAGATCGCGGACAGGATCTATCTATGGCTACACCTTC.

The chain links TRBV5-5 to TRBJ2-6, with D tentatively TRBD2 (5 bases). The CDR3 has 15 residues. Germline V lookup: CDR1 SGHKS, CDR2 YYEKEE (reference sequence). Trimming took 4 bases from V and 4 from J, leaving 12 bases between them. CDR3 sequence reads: CASSLGVLGANVLTF. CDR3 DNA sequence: TGTGCCAGCAGCCTCGGGGTGTTAGGGGCCAACGTCCTGACTTTC.

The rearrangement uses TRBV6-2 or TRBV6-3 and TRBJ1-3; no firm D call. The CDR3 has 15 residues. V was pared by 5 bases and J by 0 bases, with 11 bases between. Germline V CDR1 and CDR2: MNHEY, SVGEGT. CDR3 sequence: CASSTRIGSGNTIYF. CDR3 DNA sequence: TGTGCCAGCAGTACCAGGATCGGCTCTGGAAACACCATATATTTT.

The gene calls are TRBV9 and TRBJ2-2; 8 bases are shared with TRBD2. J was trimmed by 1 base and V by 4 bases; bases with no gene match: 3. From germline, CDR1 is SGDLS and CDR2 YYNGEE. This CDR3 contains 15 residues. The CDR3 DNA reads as TGTGCCAGCAGCCCACGGGAGGGGAACACCGGGGAGCTGTTTTTT. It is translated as CASSPREGNTGELFF.

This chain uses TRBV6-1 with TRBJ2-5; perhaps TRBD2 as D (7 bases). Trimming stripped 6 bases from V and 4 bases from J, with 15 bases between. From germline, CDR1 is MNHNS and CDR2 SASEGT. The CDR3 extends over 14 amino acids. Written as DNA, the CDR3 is TGTGCCAGCAGGGGAGGGGGTGCGTTAGAGACCCAGTACTTC. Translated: CASRGGGALETQYF.

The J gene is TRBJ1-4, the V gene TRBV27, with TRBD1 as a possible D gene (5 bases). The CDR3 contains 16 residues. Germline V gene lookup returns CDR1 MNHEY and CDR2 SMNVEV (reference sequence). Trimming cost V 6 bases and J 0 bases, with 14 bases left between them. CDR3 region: CASRGGKGATNEKLFF. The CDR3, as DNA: TGTGCCAGCAGGGGGGGGAAGGGTGCAACTAATGAAAAACTGTTTTTT.

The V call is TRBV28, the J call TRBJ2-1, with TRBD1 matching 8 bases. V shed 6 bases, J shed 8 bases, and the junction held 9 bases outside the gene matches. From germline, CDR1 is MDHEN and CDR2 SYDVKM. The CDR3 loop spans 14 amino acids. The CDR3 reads CASRPGGEGYEQFF. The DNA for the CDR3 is TGTGCCAGCAGGCCAGGGGGCGAGGGCTATGAGCAGTTCTTC.

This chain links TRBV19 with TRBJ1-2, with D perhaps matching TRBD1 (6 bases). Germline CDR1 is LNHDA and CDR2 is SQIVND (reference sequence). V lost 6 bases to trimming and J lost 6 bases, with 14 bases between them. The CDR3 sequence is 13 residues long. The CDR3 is CASRQGFEDGYTF. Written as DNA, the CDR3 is TGTGCCAGTAGACAGGGATTTGAGGATGGCTACACCTTC.

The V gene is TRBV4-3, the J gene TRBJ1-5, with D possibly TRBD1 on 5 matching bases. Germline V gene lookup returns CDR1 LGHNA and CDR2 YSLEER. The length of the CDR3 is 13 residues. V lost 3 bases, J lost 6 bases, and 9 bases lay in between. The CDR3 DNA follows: TGCGCCAGCAGCCAGGAGGGGCGTCAGCCCCAGCATTTT. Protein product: CASSQEGRQPQHF.

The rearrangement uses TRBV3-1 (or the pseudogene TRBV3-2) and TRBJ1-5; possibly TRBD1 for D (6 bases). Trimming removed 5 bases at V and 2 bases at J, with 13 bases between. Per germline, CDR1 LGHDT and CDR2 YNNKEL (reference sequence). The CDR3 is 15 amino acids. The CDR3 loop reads CASSFKGGGNQPQHF. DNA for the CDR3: TGTGCCAGCAGCTTTAAAGGGGGGGGCAATCAGCCCCAGCATTTT.

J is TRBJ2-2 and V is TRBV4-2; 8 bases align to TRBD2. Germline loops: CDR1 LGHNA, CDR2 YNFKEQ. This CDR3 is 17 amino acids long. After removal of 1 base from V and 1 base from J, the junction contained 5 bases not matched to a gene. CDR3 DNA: TGTGCCAGCAGCCAAGGTGCGGGGGGTTTGAACACCGGGGAGCTGTTTTTT. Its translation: CASSQGAGGLNTGELFF.